The clone carrying this TCR beta chain was seen a single time. Antigen: not known. The CDR3 totals 14 residues. Germline V gene lookup returns CDR1 SGDLS and CDR2 YYNGEE. The V and J ends lost 7 bases and 3 bases respectively, with 14 bases between them. This entry comes from a study of cytomegalovirus exposure and HLA in healthy donors. The study, taken as a whole, reports: HLA-A and HLA-B allele assignments for most subjects were reportedly predicted accurately using TCR beta sequences. Donors belonging to an Asian-associated ancestry cluster reportedly showed fewer N-insertions in productive TCRs than the 666-donor mean, according to what a later analysis found. The authors later linked a missense DCLRE1C variant to TCR beta V- and J-gene trimming.

The PCR employed 60 Vbeta primers together with 13 Jbeta primers. Generated by immunoSEQ multiplex PCR, the TCRdb table keeps only in-frame clones and is missing some. Among roughly 190,000 clones listed, less than 85% were seen once. At collection, donors were nominally healthy, but unrecorded immune exposures were probable. The J gene is TRBJ1-5, the V gene TRBV9; D might be TRBD1 (6 bases). The receptor comes from a girl aged 5-17 years in good health and CMV-seropositive. Specimen: PBMCs. The CDR3 spells CASGRQADNQPQHF. The CDR3 DNA reads TGTGCCAGCGGCCGACAGGCGGACAATCAGCCCCAGCATTTT.